The T cell receptor beta chain under discussion was sequenced for a study of T-cell reconstitution after alpha-beta-depleted transplantation in children. Broader study findings: In some patients, recipient T cells and intrathymic progenitors surviving conditioning explained high day-60 diversity.

For TCRbeta, the library was prepared with unique molecular identifiers. TCRdb itself ran the PCR reads through MiXCR, one entry per CDR3 protein. The sample lists over 45,000 distinct CDR3 sequences, 5.8% occurring once. This clonotype was counted at least ten times. The target antigen is unknown. There are 12 residues in the CDR3. V dropped 4 bases and J dropped 3 bases, with 8 bases sitting between them. From germline, CDR1 is DFQATT and CDR2 SNEGSKA (reference sequence). The source material was PBMCs, mostly from graft donor cells, sampled 60 days after TCRalphabeta/CD19-depleted stem cell transplant. The clonotype comes from a female patient aged 2-15 years who had a stem cell transplant for aplastic anemia, so the T cells may come from the graft donor. This chain uses TRBV20-1 with TRBJ2-3; D call uncertain. CDR3 loop: CSATLGTDTQYF. CDR3 DNA: TGCAGTGCTACTCTAGGTACAGATACGCAGTATTTT.